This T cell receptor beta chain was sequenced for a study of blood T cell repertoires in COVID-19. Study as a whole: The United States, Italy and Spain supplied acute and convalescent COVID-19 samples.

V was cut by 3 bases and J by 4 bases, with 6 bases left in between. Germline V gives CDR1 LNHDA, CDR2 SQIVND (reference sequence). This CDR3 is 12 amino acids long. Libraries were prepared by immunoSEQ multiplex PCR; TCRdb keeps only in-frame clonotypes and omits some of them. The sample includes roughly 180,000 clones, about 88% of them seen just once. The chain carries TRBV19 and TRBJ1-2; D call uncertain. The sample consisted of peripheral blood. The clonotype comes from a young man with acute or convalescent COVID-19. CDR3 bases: TGTGCCAGTAGTATGGCAGTCTATGGCTACACCTTC. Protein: CASSMAVYGYTF. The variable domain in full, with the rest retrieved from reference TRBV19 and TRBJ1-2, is DGGITQSPKYLFRKEGQNVTLSCEQNLNHDAMYWYRQDPGQGLRLIYYSQIVNDFQKGDIAEGYSVSREKKESFPLTVTSAQKNPTAFYLCASSMAVYGYTFGSGTRLTVV.